In its sample, the clone carrying this TCR beta chain was seen many times. A TCRbeta library incorporating unique molecular identifiers was prepared. TCRdb analysed the PCR reads with MiXCR anew, one entry per CDR3 protein. The sample yields 350,000 to 400,000 distinct CDR3 sequences, roughly 22% seen once. CDR3 length: 13 amino acids. Trimming took 8 bases from V and 5 from J; bases not matched to a gene: 11. Germline-derived CDR1 and CDR2 are SQVTM and ANQGSEA. The data belong to a study of T-cell reconstitution after alpha-beta-depleted transplantation in children. The genes are TRBV29-1 and TRBJ2-7; 8 bases map to TRBD1. The sequencing used PBMCs from the stem cell graft donor, collected from the stem cell graft. The TCR comes from a human donor who donated a stem cell graft to a child with acute myeloid leukemia. The CDR3 loop is CSTTDRAGDEQYF. Written as DNA, the CDR3 is TGCAGCACTACGGACAGGGCTGGGGACGAGCAGTACTTC.